These 13 T cell receptor beta chains originate from one sample sequenced in a study of cytotoxic CD8 clonotypes in ibrutinib-treated CLL. Generated by immunoSEQ multiplex PCR, the TCRdb table keeps only in-frame clones and is missing some. The sample has about 140,000 clones; about 80% are singletons. The source was PBMCs, collected after 12 months of ibrutinib treatment. The receptors were gathered from a human donor with chronic lymphocytic leukemia.

The genes are TRBV9 and TRBJ1-4, with D maybe TRBD1 (5 bases). The CDR3 sequence is 14 residues long. Germline V lookup: CDR1 SGDLS, CDR2 YYNGEE. With 2 bases removed from V and 4 bases from J, the gap between germline ends came to 9 bases. The CDR3 region is CASSVRDLNEKLFF. The DNA of the CDR3 is TGTGCCAGCAGCGTCCGGGACCTTAATGAAAAACTGTTTTTT.

The V call is TRBV18, the J call TRBJ1-4; D not resolved. V shed 4 bases and J shed 7 bases, with 10 bases lying between them. The germline V gene encodes CDR1 KGHSH and CDR2 LQKENI. This CDR3 is 13 amino acids long. CDR3 DNA sequence: TGTGCCAGCTCACAGCAGCGAGGTGAAAAACTGTTTTTT. Its protein is CASSQQRGEKLFF.

This sequence joins TRBV5-6 and TRBJ2-7; D ambiguous. Germline loops: CDR1 SGHDT, CDR2 YYEEEE. V was shortened by 5 bases and J by 3 bases, with 18 bases between the two germline ends. CDR3 size: 15 residues. CDR3 sequence: CASSYIQGLSYEQYF. The CDR3 coding sequence is TGTGCCAGCAGTTATATTCAAGGGTTGAGCTACGAGCAGTACTTC.

This clone showed up just a few times. The chain is built from TRBV28 and TRBJ2-2; D ambiguous. CDR1 and CDR2 (germline): MDHEN, SYDVKM. The germline V and J ends were trimmed by 10 bases and 7 bases, with 7 bases remaining between them. The CDR3 contains 10 residues. CDR3 in amino acids: CATSDGELFF. The CDR3 DNA is TGTGCCACCAGCGACGGGGAGCTGTTTTTT. The full variable domain, rest sourced from reference TRBV28 and TRBJ2-2, is DVKVTQSSRYLVKRTGEKVFLECVQDMDHENMFWYRQDPGLGLRLIYFSYDVKMKEKGDIPEGYSVSREKKERFSLILESASTNQTSMYLCATSDGELFFGEGSRLTVL.

V and J are TRBV7-2 and TRBJ2-3; a possible D gene is TRBD2 (5 bases). This CDR3 contains 16 residues. Germline values: CDR1 SGHTA, CDR2 FQGNSA. V dropped 2 bases and J dropped 6 bases, with 18 bases sitting between them. The CDR3 DNA is TGTGCCAGCAGCTTAATGGGAGTTCAGGTCAGCGATACGCAGTATTTT. Protein: CASSLMGVQVSDTQYF.

This clone was detected a few times. V gene TRBV29-1 combines with J gene TRBJ1-2; D ambiguous. V was trimmed by 8 bases and J by 4 bases, leaving 14 bases between them. Germline V gene data show CDR1 as SQVTM and CDR2 as ANQGSEA. This CDR3 contains 12 residues. The CDR3 loop is CSSSDRSYGYTF. CDR3 DNA sequence: TGCAGCAGCTCGGACCGATCCTATGGCTACACCTTC.

The chain joins TRBV30 to TRBJ1-4, with TRBD1 matching over 8 bases. CDR1 GTSNPN and CDR2 SVGIG come from the germline V gene (reference sequence). This CDR3 has 17 amino acids. J gave up 7 bases and V 1 base, and 14 bases lay outside the gene matches. In DNA, the CDR3 is TGTGCCTGGAGTGACCCGGGACAGGAGGGGGATTTTGAAAAACTGTTTTTT. It specifies CAWSDPGQEGDFEKLFF.

The CDR3 spells CASSVVPNTEAFF. In DNA form, the CDR3 reads TGTGCCAGCAGCGTAGTTCCGAACACTGAAGCTTTCTTT. J is TRBJ1-1 and V is TRBV9; D is unresolved. CDR3 length: 13 residues. The ends were cut back, 0 bases at V and 1 base at J, with 4 bases in the middle. Per germline, CDR1 SGDLS and CDR2 YYNGEE.

The chain combines TRBV27 with TRBJ2-7; D possibly corresponds to TRBD1 (6 bases). Germline CDR1 MNHEY, CDR2 SMNVEV (reference sequence). The CDR3 covers 11 residues. The V end was cut by 4 bases, the J end by 6 bases, with 7 bases between. CDR3 protein: CASSSGAEQYF. The CDR3 coding sequence is TGTGCCAGCAGTTCAGGGGCCGAGCAGTACTTC.

The chain joins TRBV7-9 to TRBJ2-7, with 7 bases lining up with TRBD1. After removal of 3 bases from V and 2 bases from J, the junction contained 4 bases not matched to a gene. This CDR3 comprises 14 residues. Germline CDR1 reads SEHNR; CDR2 reads FQNEAQ (reference sequence). The CDR3 nucleotides are TGTGCCAGCAGCTTTGGGACAGAGGCCTACGAGCAGTACTTC. Protein sequence: CASSFGTEAYEQYF.

This chain connects TRBV7-2 to TRBJ2-2; TRBD2 agrees at 8 bases. There are 16 residues in the CDR3. Germline V lookup: CDR1 SGHTA, CDR2 FQGNSA. Trimming cost V 0 bases and J 5 bases; bases outside gene matches: 5. This CDR3 is CASSLAPAGVTGELFF. The CDR3 DNA is TGTGCCAGCAGCTTAGCCCCAGCGGGAGTTACCGGGGAGCTGTTTTTT. Combining the CDR3 with reference TRBV7-2 and TRBJ2-2 gives the whole variable domain GAGVSQSPSNKVTEKGKDVELRCDPISGHTALYWYRQSLGQGLEFLIYFQGNSAPDKSGLPSDRFSAERTGGSVSTLTIQRTQQEDSAVYLCASSLAPAGVTGELFFGEGSRLTVL.

The chain recombines TRBV5-1 with TRBJ2-1; D might be TRBD2 (6 bases). This CDR3 has 15 amino acids. Germline V gene sequence: CDR1 SGHRS, CDR2 YFSETQ. V shed 6 bases and J shed 0 bases, with 13 bases lying between them. In DNA, the CDR3 is TGCGCCAGCACCACTAGCATGAGCTCCTACAATGAGCAGTTCTTC. It yields the protein CASTTSMSSYNEQFF.

V and J are TRBV19 and TRBJ2-7; perhaps TRBD1 as D (5 bases). Trimming removed 9 bases from V and 9 bases from J, with 21 bases in between. The germline CDR1 and CDR2 sequences are LNHDA and SQIVND (reference sequence). The CDR3 extends over 13 amino acids. CDR3 bases: TGTGCCAGCTCCGAAGGGCTGCAGGGTGTGCAGTACTTC. Residues: CASSEGLQGVQYF. Drawing the rest from reference TRBV19 and TRBJ2-7, the complete variable domain is DGGITQSPKYLFRKEGQNVTLSCEQNLNHDAMYWYRQDPGQGLRLIYYSQIVNDFQKGDIAEGYSVSREKKESFPLTVTSAQKNPTAFYLCASSEGLQGVQYFGPGTRLTVT.